The source of this T cell receptor beta chain is a study of spatial heterogeneity in lung cancer (dated by TCRdb to about 2019). Notes on the research overall: Beta-chain transcripts were consistently detected in greater numbers than alpha-chain transcripts, which likely reflects a higher abundance of beta-chain transcripts. Both alpha and beta chains were TCR-sequenced in samples taken at surgery, namely 220 tumor regions, fewer than 80 matched nontumor lung samples and about 52 PBMC samples. In non-small cell lung cancer, the study made a quantitative comparison of TCR alpha and beta repertoires among multiple tumor regions, matched nontumor lung and blood. Nonsynonymous mutation counts, determined by whole-exome sequencing of tumor tissue, were related to features of the TCR repertoire. In the raw uncorrected reads, each unique combination of TCR and UMI appeared on average more than ten times.

Relative to germline, V is missing 1 base and J is missing 6 bases, with 9 bases of the junction outside any gene match. The cysteine opens and the phenylalanine closes a CDR3 of 16 amino acids. CDR3 DNA only is kept here, 48 bases in frame from base 1. CDR1 and CDR2, looked up from the germline V gene, are LGHNA and YSLEER. The method behind the library was 5' RACE. Sequencing was carried out with a NextSeq 500. In the TCR library protocol, a unique molecular identifier was attached to each TCR cDNA molecule so that PCR and sequencing errors could be corrected. The paper's processing steps were these. TCR identification, UMI-based error correction and CDR3 extraction were performed with Decombinator tools. Expanded TCRs were defined as those above a frequency of 2 per 1,000, corresponding to the top 1% of the tumor frequency distribution. Each repertoire was subsampled 100 times to 5,000 TCRs, after which Renyi diversity was computed with the R vegan package. To build CDR3 similarity networks, amino acid triplet string-kernel similarity was used, and CDR3s were connected when their pairwise similarity was above 0.82. Using fastp trimming at Q25 and MiXCR clonotype assembly, TCRdb reanalyzed the public sequencing data and kept in-frame beta chains. Under each unique CDR3 protein, matching rows form one entry showing the most common genes and DNA. None of the V and J calls come from the authors' own analysis; TCRdb made them. This sample comprises some 44,000 distinct CDR3 sequences, roughly 13% of them detected only once. Around three fifths of the sample is taken by the ten largest.

In the paper's terms, the time point label means: sample taken at primary tumor resection. For TCR sequencing, whole RNA was extracted from tumor and nontumor lung tissue, or from cryopreserved PBMC samples, and no cell sorting was done. Samples were obtained from roughly 72 patients with early-stage, untreated non-small cell lung cancer from the lung TRACERx cohort. A patient was chosen for TCR sequencing only when enough RNA was available from at least two tumor regions. This clonotype was counted many times. Its recognized antigen is unknown. Per-nucleotide qualities are absent, and no much larger clonotype sits a single base away. What the authors observed across the whole study: Additional single-cell paired TCR alpha and beta sequencing was considered necessary to confirm, at a functional level, the hypothesis that regional TCRs recognize regional mutations. Ubiquitous expanded tumor TCRs were detected in blood more often at tumor resection than at routine follow-up.

Recombination connected TRBV4-3 to TRBJ2-3; 8 bases in the junction line up with TRBD2. The sequence was obtained from a male donor with early-stage non-small cell lung cancer. The starting material was PBMCs, obtained at surgery. The CDR3 here reads CASSQGGLVLRDTQYF. The nucleotide sequence is TGCGCCAGCAGCCAAGGGGGACTAGTTCTCAGGGATACGCAGTATTTT.